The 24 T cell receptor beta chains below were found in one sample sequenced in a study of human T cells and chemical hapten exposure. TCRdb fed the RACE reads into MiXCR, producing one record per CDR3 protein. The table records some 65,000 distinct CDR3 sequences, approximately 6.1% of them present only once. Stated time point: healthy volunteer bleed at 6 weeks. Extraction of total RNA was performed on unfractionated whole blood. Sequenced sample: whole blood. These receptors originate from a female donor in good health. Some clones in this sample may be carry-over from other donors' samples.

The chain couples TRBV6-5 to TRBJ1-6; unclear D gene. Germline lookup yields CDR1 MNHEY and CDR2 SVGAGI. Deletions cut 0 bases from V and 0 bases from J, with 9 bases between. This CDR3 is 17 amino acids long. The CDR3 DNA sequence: TGTGCCAGCAGTTACTCAGGGAGGAGCTCCTATAATTCACCCCTCCACTTT. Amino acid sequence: CASSYSGRSSYNSPLHF.

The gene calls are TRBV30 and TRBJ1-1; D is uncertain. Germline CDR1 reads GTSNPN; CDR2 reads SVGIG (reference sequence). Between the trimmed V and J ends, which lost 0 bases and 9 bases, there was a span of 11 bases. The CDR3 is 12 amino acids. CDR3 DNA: TGTGCCTGGAGTGTATGGGAGTCTAAAGCTTTCTTT. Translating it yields CAWSVWESKAFF.

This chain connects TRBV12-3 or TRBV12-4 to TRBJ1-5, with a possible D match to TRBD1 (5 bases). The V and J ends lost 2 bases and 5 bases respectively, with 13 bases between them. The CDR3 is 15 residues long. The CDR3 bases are TGTGCCAGCAGTTTATTAGGGCAGGGCCATCAGCCCCAGCATTTT. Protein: CASSLLGQGHQPQHF.

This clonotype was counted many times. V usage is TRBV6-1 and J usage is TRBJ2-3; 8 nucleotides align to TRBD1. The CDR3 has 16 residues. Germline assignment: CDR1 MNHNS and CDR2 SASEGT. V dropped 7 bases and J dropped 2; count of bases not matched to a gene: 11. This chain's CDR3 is CASTPRRTGPTDTQYF. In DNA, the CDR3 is TGTGCCAGCACCCCACGCAGGACAGGGCCCACAGATACGCAGTATTTT.

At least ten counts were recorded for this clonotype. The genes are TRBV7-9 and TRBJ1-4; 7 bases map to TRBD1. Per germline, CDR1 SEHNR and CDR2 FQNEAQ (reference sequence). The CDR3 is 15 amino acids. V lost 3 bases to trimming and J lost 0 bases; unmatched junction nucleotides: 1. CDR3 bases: TGTGCCAGCAGCTTTGGACAGGCAACTAATGAAAAACTGTTTTTT. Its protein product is CASSFGQATNEKLFF.

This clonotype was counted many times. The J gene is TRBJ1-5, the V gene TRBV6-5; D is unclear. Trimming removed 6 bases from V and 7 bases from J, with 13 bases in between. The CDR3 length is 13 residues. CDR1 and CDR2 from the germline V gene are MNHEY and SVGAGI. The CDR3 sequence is CASSQSIWQPQHF. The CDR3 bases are TGTGCCAGCAGCCAAAGTATATGGCAGCCCCAGCATTTT.

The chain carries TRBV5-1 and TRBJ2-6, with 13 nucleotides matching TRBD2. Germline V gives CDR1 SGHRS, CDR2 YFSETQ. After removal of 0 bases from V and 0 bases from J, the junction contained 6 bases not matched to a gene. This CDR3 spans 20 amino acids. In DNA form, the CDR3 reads TGCGCCAGCAGCTTGGGAAGACTAGCGGGAGGTATCTCTGGGGCCAACGTCCTGACTTTC. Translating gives CASSLGRLAGGISGANVLTF.

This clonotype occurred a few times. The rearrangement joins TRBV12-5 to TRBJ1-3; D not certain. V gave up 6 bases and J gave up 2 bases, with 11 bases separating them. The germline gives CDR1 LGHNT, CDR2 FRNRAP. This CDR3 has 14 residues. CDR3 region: CASGPFGAGNTIYF. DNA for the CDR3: TGTGCTAGTGGCCCTTTTGGGGCTGGAAACACCATATATTTT.

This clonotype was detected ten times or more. This CDR3 reads CASSYTGGGLSPLHF. CDR3 coding DNA: TGTGCCAGCAGCTATACAGGCGGCGGCCTTTCACCCCTCCACTTT. The chain uses TRBV9 and TRBJ1-6, with D tentatively TRBD1 (5 bases). V was trimmed by 4 bases and J by 9 bases, leaving 17 bases between them. The CDR3 extends over 15 amino acids. CDR1 is SGDLS and CDR2 is YYNGEE in the germline V gene. Drawing the rest from reference TRBV9 and TRBJ1-6, the complete variable domain is DSGVTQTPKHLITATGQRVTLRCSPRSGDLSVYWYQQSLDQGLQFLIQYYNGEERAKGNILERFSAQQFPDLHSELNLSSLELGDSALYFCASSYTGGGLSPLHFGNGTRLTVT.

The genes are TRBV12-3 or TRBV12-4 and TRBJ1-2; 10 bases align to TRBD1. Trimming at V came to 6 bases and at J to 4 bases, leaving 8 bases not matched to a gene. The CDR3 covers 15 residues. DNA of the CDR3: TGTGCCAGCAGGCCGACAGGGGGCGATTTCTATGGCTACACCTTC. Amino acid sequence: CASRPTGGDFYGYTF.

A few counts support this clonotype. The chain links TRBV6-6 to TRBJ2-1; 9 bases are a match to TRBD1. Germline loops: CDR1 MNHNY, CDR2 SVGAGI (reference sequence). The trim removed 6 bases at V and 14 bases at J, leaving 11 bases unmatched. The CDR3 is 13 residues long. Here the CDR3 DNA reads TGTGCCAGCAGACCGCAGCAGGGACAGGGAAAGTTCTTC. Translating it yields CASRPQQGQGKFF.

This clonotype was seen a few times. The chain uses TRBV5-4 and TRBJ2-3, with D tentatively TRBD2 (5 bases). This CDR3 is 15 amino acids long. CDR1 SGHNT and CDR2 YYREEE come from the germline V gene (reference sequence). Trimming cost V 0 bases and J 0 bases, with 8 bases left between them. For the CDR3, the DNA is TGTGCCAGCAGCTTGGGACTAACTAGCACAGATACGCAGTATTTT. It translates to CASSLGLTSTDTQYF.

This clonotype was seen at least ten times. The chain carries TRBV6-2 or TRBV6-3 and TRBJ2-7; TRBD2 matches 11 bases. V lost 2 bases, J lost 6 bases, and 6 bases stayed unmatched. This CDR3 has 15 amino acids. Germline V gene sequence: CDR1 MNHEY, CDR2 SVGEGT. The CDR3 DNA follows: TGTGCCAGCAGTTACCGCCTAGCGGGAGGACCCGAGCAGTACTTC. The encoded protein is CASSYRLAGGPEQYF.

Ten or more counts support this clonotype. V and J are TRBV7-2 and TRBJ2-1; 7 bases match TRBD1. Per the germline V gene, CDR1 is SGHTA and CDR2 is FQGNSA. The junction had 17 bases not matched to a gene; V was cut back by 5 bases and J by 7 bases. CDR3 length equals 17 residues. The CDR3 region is CASSAAVGGARPNEQFF. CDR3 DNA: TGTGCCAGCAGCGCAGCAGTAGGGGGCGCTAGACCTAATGAGCAGTTCTTC.

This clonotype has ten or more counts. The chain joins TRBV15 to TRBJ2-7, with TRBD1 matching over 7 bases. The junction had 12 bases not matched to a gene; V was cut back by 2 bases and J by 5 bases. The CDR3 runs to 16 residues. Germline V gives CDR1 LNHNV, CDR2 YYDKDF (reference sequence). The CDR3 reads CATSRHGTAPNNEQYF. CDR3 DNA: TGTGCCACCAGCAGACACGGGACAGCGCCTAACAACGAGCAGTACTTC. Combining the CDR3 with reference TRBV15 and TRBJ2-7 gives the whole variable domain DAMVIQNPRYQVTQFGKPVTLSCSQTLNHNVMYWYQQKSSQAPKLLFHYYDKDFNNEADTPDNFQSRRPNTSFCFLDIRSPGLGDTAMYLCATSRHGTAPNNEQYFGPGTRLTVT.

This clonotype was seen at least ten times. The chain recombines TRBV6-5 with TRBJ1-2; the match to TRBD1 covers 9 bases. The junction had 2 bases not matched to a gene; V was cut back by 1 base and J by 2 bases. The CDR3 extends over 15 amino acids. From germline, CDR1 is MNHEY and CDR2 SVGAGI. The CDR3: CASSYYGTGNYGYTF. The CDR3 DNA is TGTGCCAGCAGTTACTATGGGACAGGGAACTATGGCTACACCTTC.

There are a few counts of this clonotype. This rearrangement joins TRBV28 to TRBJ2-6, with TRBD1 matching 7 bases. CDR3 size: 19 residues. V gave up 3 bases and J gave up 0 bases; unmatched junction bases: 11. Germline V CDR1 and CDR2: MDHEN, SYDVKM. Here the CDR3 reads CASSLIHRGLASGANVLTF. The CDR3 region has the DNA TGTGCCAGCAGTTTGATCCACAGGGGTCTTGCCTCTGGGGCCAACGTCCTGACTTTC. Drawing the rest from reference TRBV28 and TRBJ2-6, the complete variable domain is DVKVTQSSRYLVKRTGEKVFLECVQDMDHENMFWYRQDPGLGLRLIYFSYDVKMKEKGDIPEGYSVSREKKERFSLILESASTNQTSMYLCASSLIHRGLASGANVLTFGAGSRLTVL.

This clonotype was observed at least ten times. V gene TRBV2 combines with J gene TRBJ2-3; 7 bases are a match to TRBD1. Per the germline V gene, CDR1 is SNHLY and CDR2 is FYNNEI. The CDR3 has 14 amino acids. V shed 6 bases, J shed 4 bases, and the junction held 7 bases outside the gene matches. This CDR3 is CASRPGQNPDTQYF. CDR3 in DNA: TGTGCCAGCAGGCCGGGACAGAACCCAGATACGCAGTATTTT.

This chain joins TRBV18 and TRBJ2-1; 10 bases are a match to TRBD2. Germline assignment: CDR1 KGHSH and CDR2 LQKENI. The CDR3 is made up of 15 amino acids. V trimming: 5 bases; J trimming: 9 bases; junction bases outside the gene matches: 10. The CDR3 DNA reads TGTGCCAGCTCAACCGTGCTAGCGGGAGATAGTGAGCAGTTCTTC. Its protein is CASSTVLAGDSEQFF.

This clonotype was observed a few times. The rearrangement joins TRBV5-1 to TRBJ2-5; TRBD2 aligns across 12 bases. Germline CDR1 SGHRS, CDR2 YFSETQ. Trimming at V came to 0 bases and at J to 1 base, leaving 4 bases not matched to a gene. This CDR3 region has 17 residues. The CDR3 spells CASSLASTSGGQETQYF. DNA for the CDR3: TGCGCCAGCAGCTTGGCCTCGACTAGCGGGGGCCAAGAGACCCAGTACTTC.

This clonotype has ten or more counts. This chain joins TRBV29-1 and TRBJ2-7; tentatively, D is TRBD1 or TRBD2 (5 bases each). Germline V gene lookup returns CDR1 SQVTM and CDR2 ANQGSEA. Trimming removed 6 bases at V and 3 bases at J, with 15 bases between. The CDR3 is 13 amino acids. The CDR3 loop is CSVSTGTYYEQYF. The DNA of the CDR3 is TGCAGCGTGTCTACCGGGACCTACTACGAGCAGTACTTC.

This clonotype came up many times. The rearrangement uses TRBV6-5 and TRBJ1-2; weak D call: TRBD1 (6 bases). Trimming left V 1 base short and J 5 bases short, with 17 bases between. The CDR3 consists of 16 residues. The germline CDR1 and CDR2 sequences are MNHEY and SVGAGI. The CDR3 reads CASSYLIHGTSYGYTF. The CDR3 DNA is TGTGCCAGCAGTTACTTAATCCATGGGACATCTTATGGCTACACCTTC.

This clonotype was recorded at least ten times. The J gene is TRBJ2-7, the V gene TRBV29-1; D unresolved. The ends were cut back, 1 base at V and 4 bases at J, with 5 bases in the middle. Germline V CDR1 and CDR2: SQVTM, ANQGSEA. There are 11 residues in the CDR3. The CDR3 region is CSVEAGYEQYF. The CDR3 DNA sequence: TGCAGCGTTGAAGCAGGTTACGAGCAGTACTTC.

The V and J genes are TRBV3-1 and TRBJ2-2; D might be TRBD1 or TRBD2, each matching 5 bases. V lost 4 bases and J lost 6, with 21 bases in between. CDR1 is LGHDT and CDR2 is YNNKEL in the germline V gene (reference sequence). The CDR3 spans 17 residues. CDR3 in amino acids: CASSRDPGRAPSGELFF. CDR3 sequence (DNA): TGTGCCAGCAGCCGCGACCCGGGACGGGCGCCTTCCGGGGAGCTGTTTTTT. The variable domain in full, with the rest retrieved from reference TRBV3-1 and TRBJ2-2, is DTAVSQTPKYLVTQMGNDKSIKCEQNLGHDTMYWYKQDSKKFLKIMFSYNNKELIINETVPNRFSPKSPDKAHLNLHINSLELGDSAVYFCASSRDPGRAPSGELFFGEGSRLTVL.